This T cell receptor (beta chain) is from a study of T cell responses to AZD1222 COVID-19 vaccine. Produced via immunoSEQ multiplex PCR; TCRdb's table is partial and in-frame only. The table has tens of thousands of clones, around four fifths seen once. As for this clone: The antigen is not known.

Findings and limits, study-wide: Only a handful of AZD1222 recipients, several in all, had baseline seropositivity.

The CDR3 is 14 amino acids. CDR1 and CDR2 (germline): MDHEN, SYDVKM. V lost 2 bases to trimming and J lost 4 bases; unmatched junction nucleotides: 4. This clonotype originated in an adult in good health. The chain combines TRBV28 with TRBJ1-2; TRBD1 aligns across 7 bases. The sequencing here drew on peripheral blood, taken on day 0 of AZD1222 vaccination. CDR3 DNA: TGTGCCAGCAGTTTAGACAGGGTCGGCTATGGCTACACCTTC. Its protein is CASSLDRVGYGYTF.